Included here is one T cell receptor (beta chain) sequence, with context. Its antigen is unknown. Base qualities are not recorded, but no much larger clone differs from it by a single base. The data stem from a study of cytomegalovirus exposure and HLA in healthy donors (TCRdb year 2017). Notes on the research overall: An earlier analysis of under 600 of the donors reported 250 to 300 Gb of sequence data and roughly 110 million unique TCR beta sequences from about 180 million T cells. An early release covering just under 650 HLA-typed donors comprised approximately 300 gigabases of sequencing data and around 85 million unique TCR sequences. In the later analysis, no new phenotypic data were used to find candidate immune exposures; instead, reliance was placed on TCR beta sequences and their occurrence across donors. Among 300 to 500 genotyped donors of the cohort, an average of around 240,000 unique TCR beta nucleotide sequences was sequenced per donor, of which about 18% were non-productive. To decide whether each TCR beta V gene segment behaved as functional or pseudogenic, an earlier analysis of several hundred of the donors relied on high-throughput TCR beta sequencing. High-throughput TCR immunosequencing, statistical association of individual TCRs with disease status, and machine learning were combined to predict cytomegalovirus infection status. All discovery cohort repertoires had been generated using a single sequencing platform. Five DR-DQ haplotypes were treated as single units for association and clustering because of strong linkage in the cohort. A later genetic analysis took genome-wide SNP genotypes for about 65% of the 666 donors and used that subset as a discovery cohort. Donor age, sex, ethnicity and CMV serostatus were collected together with the repertoire data. A later analysis re-analyzed previously published TCR beta repertoires from 550 to 700 donors and added high-resolution HLA genotyping to study TCR occurrence patterns. The number of typed donors differed by locus: about 620-630 for A, B, C, DRB1 and DQB1; approximately 540 for DQA1; over 600 for DPA1; and some 450 for DPB1. The study used immunosequencing to profile the T cell repertoires of several hundred subjects and linked those repertoires to cytomegalovirus serostatus. The study aimed to test whether cataloging public T cell receptors could reveal signatures of past pathogen exposure. HLA typing included class I and class II loci at four-digit resolution. Of the roughly 400 genotyped donors, 65% to 90% fell in the genetic ancestry cluster associated with self-reported Caucasian donors. A separate validation cohort of more than 100 different subjects was used in addition to the approximately 640-subject first cohort.

The paper as a whole reports these results and caveats: The only immune exposure information available for the cohort was CMV serostatus. Most TCR sequences were observed very rarely across donors, whereas some public TCRs were present in many individuals. Correlated functional status among segregating V segments might reflect linkage disequilibrium, but an unknown experimental factor could not be ruled out. A later analysis found that most CMV-associated TCR beta chains appeared HLA-restricted, with HLA associations seemingly driven largely by CMV exposure. Strong co-occurrence of HLA alleles, especially DR and DQ, made assigning TCR associations to individual alleles difficult. Roughly uniform sequencing depth across donors was assumed in presence/absence analyses, although this assumption may not hold. The cohort was sequenced for TCR beta chains only, and without alpha or paired-chain data the features that could be detected were limited. According to a later analysis, TCR association rates differed among HLA loci, with DRB1 alleles showing the most associated TCRs and HLA-C alleles showing the fewest. In a later analysis, several top co-occurrence clusters were reported to appear linked to parvovirus B19, influenza, CMV and Epstein-Barr virus. In vitro tests confirmed that a few of the cytomegalovirus-associated TCR beta chains recognize cytomegalovirus antigens. The 87-base-pair reads could not distinguish some IMGT-functional V segments, including TRBV6-2 and TRBV6-3, so those segments were excluded. Specific HLA alleles were associated with some 15,000 TCR beta sequences at a false discovery rate of 0.05 in a later analysis. Because HLA typing was unavailable for some donors at each locus, only the typed subset was used in association tests. A later genetic analysis associated a missense DCLRE1C variant with V-gene and J-gene trimming of TCR beta chains, and an independent cohort replicated the association. Compared with equally common non-associated chains, HLA-associated TCR beta chains in a later analysis were more clonally expanded and had lower generation probabilities. Because counts were too low, about 18 rarely observed V segments, including chromosome 9 orphons, were excluded from the earlier analysis of 587 of the donors. Cytomegalovirus status was reported to be diagnosed by the classifier with high specificity and sensitivity in both the original and validation cohorts. A further reported finding was that TCR beta sequences accurately predicted the HLA-A and HLA-B alleles for most subjects in the first cohort. A cluster of highly shared sequence variants was judged likely to represent a technical artifact of the sequencing pipeline. In the study, roughly 160 TCR beta chains were listed as associated with cytomegalovirus. Broadly in line with IMGT annotations, most TCR beta V segments showed up in productive rearrangements about 90% or about 30% of the time in an earlier analysis of approximately 640 of the donors. The authors suggested that the approach could potentially be generalized to other disease states and immunological phenotypes. According to a later genetic analysis, donors in an Asian-associated ancestry cluster had fewer N-insertions in productive TCRs than the approximately 710-donor mean.

Relative to germline, V is missing 1 base and J is missing 7 bases, with 11 bases of the junction outside any gene match. CDR1 SGHKS and CDR2 YYEKEE are derived from the germline V gene (reference sequence). From the cysteine through the phenylalanine, the CDR3 covers 17 amino acids. CDR3 DNA is the only sequence kept; it has 51 bases, read in frame from the first base. The cohort was made up of approximately 670 healthy bone marrow donors. All cohort members were sampled while nominally healthy, although unrecorded immune exposures were likely present. The donor was CMV seronegative and was included in the group of several hundred seronegative cohort members. Each donor provided a peripheral blood sample, and peripheral blood mononuclear cells were used for TCR beta sequencing. Genomic DNA extraction from the blood cell samples was performed with the Qiagen DNeasy Blood Extraction Kit. The library was produced with the immunoSEQ multiplex PCR assay. For the multiplex PCR, a mixture combining 60 forward primers for TCR Vbeta segments and 13 reverse primers for TCR Jbeta segments was used. The CDR3 region of rearranged TCR beta genes was amplified from genomic DNA by a multiplex PCR assay. The amplified TCR beta libraries were sequenced on the Illumina HiSeq System as 87-base-pair reads. The paper's processing steps were these. A later analysis counted about 76 million unique TCR beta chains across the 670 or so repertoires, and some 11 million of these chains were shared by at least two donors. To remove PCR and sequencing errors, raw reads were error-corrected and collapsed into unique sequences using a nearest-neighbor algorithm that merged closely related sequences. CDR3 sequences were aligned to IMGT reference sequences to assign V, D and J gene segments. For a sequence to be retained, a match of at least six nucleotides to both a V gene segment and a J gene segment was required. Rearrangements were classified as productive when the CDR3 lacked stop codons and remained in frame with V and J, and all other rearrangements were classified as non-productive. Following IMGT convention, CDR3 was defined as the stretch from the second conserved V-encoded cysteine to the conserved J-encoded phenylalanine. The earlier analysis of about 620 of the donors excluded sequences that lacked an unambiguous match to a single V gene segment. In an earlier analysis of several hundred of the donors, V segments were called functional above 56.7% productive rearrangements and were called segregating when the between-donor standard deviation exceeded 5%. A statistical classification framework was developed to diagnose cytomegalovirus status using the catalog of TCR beta chain sequences. In a later analysis, V and J genes were assigned by comparing TCR nucleotide sequences against IMGT/GENE-DB human TR gene sequences. A later analysis assigned CDR3 sequences and most-parsimonious VDJ recombination scenarios with the TCRdist pipeline. A later analysis defined each TCR beta chain by its CDR3 amino acid sequence plus V-gene family, and excluded reads lacking a unique V-gene family. In a later analysis, approximately 590 highly shared, low-generation-probability nucleotide sequences were removed to address suspected cross-contamination and a sequencing artifact. In a later analysis, a clonal expansion index was calculated for each public chain from normalized within-repertoire ranks of inferred template counts. In a later analysis, generation probabilities were computed using a VDJ recombination model fitted to out-of-frame rearrangements, and the results were checked against IGoR. In a later analysis, TCR-TCR, TCR-HLA and TCR-CMV co-occurrence was scored with hypergeometric tests, and a repertoire-size bias correction was applied to TCR pairs. A later analysis estimated false discovery rates by permuting HLA or CMV assignments 20 times. In a later analysis, co-occurring TCRs were grouped using DBSCAN, and TCRdist sequence similarity was added for clustering within HLA-allele-positive subsets. For co-occurrence clustering, repertoires with fewer than 30,000 or more than 120,000 public chains were excluded, along with roughly 5 repertoires with anomalous nucleotide sharing. Not all clones reach the TCRdb copy of this immuneACCESS table, which keeps in-frame sequences only. Checked studies attribute under half of the gap to unresolved V genes and leave the rest unexplained. V and J calls and clone size come straight from that table; D and trimming were deduced from the DNA. The sample includes 150,000 to 200,000 clones, with roughly 80% observed a single time. Of the sample, around 2% is held by the ten largest clones.

What was sequenced was PBMCs. The sequence came from a man between 18 and 35 years old in good health and CMV-seronegative. The V gene is TRBV5-5 and the J gene is TRBJ2-5, and TRBD2 matches 12 of the central bases. The CDR3 protein: CASSLTSGLAGYGTQYF. The sequenced DNA is TGTGCCAGCAGCTTGACGAGCGGACTAGCGGGATACGGGACCCAGTACTTC.